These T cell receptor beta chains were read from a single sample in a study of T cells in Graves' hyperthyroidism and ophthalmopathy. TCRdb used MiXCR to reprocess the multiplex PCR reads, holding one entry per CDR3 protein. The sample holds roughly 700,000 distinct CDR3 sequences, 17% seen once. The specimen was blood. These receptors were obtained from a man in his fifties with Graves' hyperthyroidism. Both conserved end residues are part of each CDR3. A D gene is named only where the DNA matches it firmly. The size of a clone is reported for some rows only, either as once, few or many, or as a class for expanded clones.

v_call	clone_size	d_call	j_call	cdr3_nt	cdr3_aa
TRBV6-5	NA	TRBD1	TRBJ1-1	TGTGCCAGCAGTTACTCTGTTCAGGGGGTAACTGAAGCTTTCTTT	CASSYSVQGVTEAFF
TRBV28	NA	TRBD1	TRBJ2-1	TGTGCCAGCAACCCTGGAACTCAGGGGGTAGAGTTCTTC	CASNPGTQGVEFF
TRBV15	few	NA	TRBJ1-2	TGTGCCACCAGCAGAGATCTGAGTGGCTACACCTTC	CATSRDLSGYTF
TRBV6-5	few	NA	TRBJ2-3	TGTGCCAGCAGTTACGGGGAAACTAGCACAGATACGCAGTATTTT	CASSYGETSTDTQYF
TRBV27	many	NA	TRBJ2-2	TGTGCCAGCAGTTTTACCGCAGGGACCGGGGAGCTGTTTTTT	CASSFTAGTGELFF
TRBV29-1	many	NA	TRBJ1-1	TGCAGCGTTGAAGACCCGATCGGAGCTTTCTTT	CSVEDPIGAFF
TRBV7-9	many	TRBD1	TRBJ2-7	TGTGCCAGCAGCTCCGTGGGACAGGGAAGCGAGCAGTACTTC	CASSSVGQGSEQYF
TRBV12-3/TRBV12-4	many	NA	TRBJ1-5	TGTGCCAGCAGTTTTCTAGGAGTAAATCAGCCCCAGCATTTT	CASSFLGVNQPQHF
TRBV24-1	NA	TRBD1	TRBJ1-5	TGTGCCACCAGTGAAGGACAGGGAAGGCAGCCCCAGCATTTT	CATSEGQGRQPQHF
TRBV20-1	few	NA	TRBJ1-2	TGCAGTGCTTTGAGACGGAAACTAAGCTATGGCTACACCTTC	CSALRRKLSYGYTF
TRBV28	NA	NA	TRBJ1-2	TGTGCCAGCAGTTCGGACACGCTTAACTATGGCTACACCTTC	CASSSDTLNYGYTF
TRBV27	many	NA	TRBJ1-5	TGTGCCAGCAGTTTATCGGCAGGCAGCAATCAGCCCCAGCATTTT	CASSLSAGSNQPQHF
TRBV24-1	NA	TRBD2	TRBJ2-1	TGTGCCACCAGTGATTTAGGGCCACTAGCGGGAGGATCCTACAATGAGCAGTTCTTC	CATSDLGPLAGGSYNEQFF
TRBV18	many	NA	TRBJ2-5	TGTGCCAGCTCCCCCTCGGACAGCCAAGAGACCCAGTACTTC	CASSPSDSQETQYF
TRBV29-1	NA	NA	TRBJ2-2	TGCAGCGTTGAGAAGGGGGACGGGGAGCTGTTTTTT	CSVEKGDGELFF
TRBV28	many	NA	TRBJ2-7	TGTGCCAGCAGTTTAGAGGGGTCCCACTACGAGCAGTACTTC	CASSLEGSHYEQYF
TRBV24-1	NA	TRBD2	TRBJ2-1	TGTGCCACCAGTGACTGTAGCGGGAGGGCTTCCTACAATGAGCAGTTCTTC	CATSDCSGRASYNEQFF
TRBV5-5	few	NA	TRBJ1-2	TGTGCCAGCAGCTTGGAAGGGGGAGGATACGACTATGGCTACACCTTC	CASSLEGGGYDYGYTF
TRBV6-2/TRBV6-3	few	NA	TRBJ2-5	TGTGCCAGCAGTTACTCGAGAGGGCAGGGCGTGACCCAGTACTTC	CASSYSRGQGVTQYF
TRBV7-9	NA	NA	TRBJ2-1	TGTGCCAGCAGCTCCCCCGGGGAAGGCAATGAGCAGTTCTTC	CASSSPGEGNEQFF
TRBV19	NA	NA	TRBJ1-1	TGTGCCAGTAGTATTTCAGGGGTAATGAACACTGAAGCTTTCTTT	CASSISGVMNTEAFF
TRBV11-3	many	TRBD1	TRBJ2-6	TGTGCCAGCAGCTTAGGGACAGGGGTGGGCCTCTCTGGGGCCAACGTCCTGACTTTC	CASSLGTGVGLSGANVLTF